This T cell receptor (beta chain) stems from a study of CD8 T cells in Susac syndrome. The study's findings and limits: Only a relatively small number of individuals were included in the TCR sequencing and HLA analysis.

V was pared by 0 bases and J by 4 bases, with 10 bases between. Germline CDR1 and CDR2: SEHNR and FQNEAQ (reference sequence). This CDR3 spans 14 amino acids. This clonotype was picked up one time. Its antigen remains unknown. Reverse transcription used about 0.45 to 1 ug RNA and random hexamers. The method of amplification for TCR beta CDR3 was immunoSEQ multiplex PCR, covering 54 Vbeta and 13 Jbeta. TCRdb redid the calling of the immunoSEQ multiplex PCR reads with MiXCR, one entry per CDR3 protein. The table includes some 450,000 distinct CDR3 sequences, roughly 85% detected once. CD8+ and CD4+ T cells from blood underwent TCR beta sequencing, which was carried out in a high-throughput format. Isolation of CD8+ and CD4+ T cells was performed negatively, whereas enrichment of TEMRA cells was done by FACS.

This chain connects TRBV7-9 to TRBJ2-7, with a tentative D call TRBD2 (5 bases). The sequencing input was CD8+ T cells from PBMCs. This receptor was obtained from a human donor with multiple sclerosis. CDR3 DNA sequence: TGTGCCAGCAGCTTAGCACCTCGGGGTTACGAGCAGTACTTC. Translation: CASSLAPRGYEQYF.